The 3 T cell receptor beta chains below come from one sample, sequenced in a study of read filtering for tumor transcriptome and immune sequencing (dated by TCRdb to between 2020 and 2021). TCRdb shows the sequencer as Illumina HiSeq 4000. TCR libraries were built from 300 to 450 ng RNA with the Immunoverse kit, using molecular barcoded adaptors covering alpha/delta and beta/gamma chains. The public reads were reanalyzed by TCRdb: fastp trimming at Q25, MiXCR alignment, in-frame beta chains only. Each entry is one CDR3 protein sequence, shown with its most common DNA and genes. The sample table records over 45,000 distinct CDR3 sequences; less than 15% of these occur just once. The top ten hold approximately 14% of the sample. Source material: a population of CD138-negative cells sorted from bone marrow. The cell subset or site label of this sample denotes: bone marrow mononuclear cells depleted of CD138+ plasma/myeloma cells by negative magnetic selection. The receptors stem from a donor at least 40 years old with multiple myeloma.

This clonotype showed up many times. The chain uses TRBV6-2 or TRBV6-3 and TRBJ2-2; D call uncertain. The V end lost 1 base, the J end lost 1 base, and 10 bases lay between the germline ends. The germline V gene has CDR1 MNHEY and CDR2 SVGEGT. This CDR3 has 16 amino acids. CDR3 coding DNA: TGTGCCAGCAGTTACTATTTATACAAGAACACCGGGGAGCTGTTTTTT. It encodes CASSYYLYKNTGELFF.

At least ten counts were recorded for this clonotype. The CDR3 sequence is CSASLPQGDDYGYTF. The CDR3 coding sequence is TGCAGTGCTAGCCTCCCACAGGGGGACGACTATGGCTACACCTTC. The chain couples TRBV20-1 to TRBJ1-2; the match to TRBD1 covers 8 bases. CDR3 length: 15 residues. Germline CDR1 reads DFQATT; CDR2 reads SNEGSKA (reference sequence). With 3 bases clipped from V and 3 bases from J, the junction kept 9 bases outside the gene matches.

This clonotype was seen many times. A read error may account for a junction end that differs from germline. The rearrangement uses TRBV6-1 and TRBJ2-6, with 9 positions matching TRBD1. The V gene's germline CDR1 is MNHNS and CDR2 SASEGT. There are 15 residues in the CDR3. The CDR3 nucleotides are TGTGCCAGCAGGGCACAGGGGGCTGGGGCCAACGTCCCGACTTTC. This codes for CASRAQGAGANVPTF.